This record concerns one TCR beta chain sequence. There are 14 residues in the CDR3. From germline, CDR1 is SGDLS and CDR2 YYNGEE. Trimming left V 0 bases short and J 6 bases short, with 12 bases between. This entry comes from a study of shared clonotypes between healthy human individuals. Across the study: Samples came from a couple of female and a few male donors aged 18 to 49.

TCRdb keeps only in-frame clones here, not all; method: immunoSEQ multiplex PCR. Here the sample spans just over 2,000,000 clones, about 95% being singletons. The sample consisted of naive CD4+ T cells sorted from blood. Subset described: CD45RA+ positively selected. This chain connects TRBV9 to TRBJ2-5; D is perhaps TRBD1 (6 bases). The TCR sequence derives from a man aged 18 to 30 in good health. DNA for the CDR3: TGTGCCAGCAGCGTAGCGAGCAGGGGTAAGACCCAGTACTTC. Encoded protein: CASSVASRGKTQYF. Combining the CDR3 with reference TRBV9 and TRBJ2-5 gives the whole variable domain DSGVTQTPKHLITATGQRVTLRCSPRSGDLSVYWYQQSLDQGLQFLIQYYNGEERAKGNILERFSAQQFPDLHSELNLSSLELGDSALYFCASSVASRGKTQYFGPGTRLLVL.